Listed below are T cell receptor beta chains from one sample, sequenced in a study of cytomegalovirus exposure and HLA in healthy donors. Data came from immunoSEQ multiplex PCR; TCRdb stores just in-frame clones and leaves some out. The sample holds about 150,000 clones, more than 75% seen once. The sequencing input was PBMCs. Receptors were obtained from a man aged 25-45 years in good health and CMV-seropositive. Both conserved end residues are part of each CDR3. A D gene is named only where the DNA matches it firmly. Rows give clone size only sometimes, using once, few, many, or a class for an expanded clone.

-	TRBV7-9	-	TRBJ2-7	CASSRGGARGAECEQYF	TGTGCCAGCAGCCGCGGGGGAGCCAGGGGCGCAGAGTGCGAGCAGTACTTC
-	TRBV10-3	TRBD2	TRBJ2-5	CAIRAGGQETQYF	TGTGCCATCAGGGCGGGAGGTCAAGAGACCCAGTACTTC
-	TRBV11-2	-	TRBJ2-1	CASSLANEQFF	TGTGCCAGCAGCTTAGCAAATGAGCAGTTCTTC
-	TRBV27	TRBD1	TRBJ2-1	CASSPGTGELSSYNEQFF	TGTGCCAGCAGTCCCGGGACAGGGGAGTTAAGCTCCTACAATGAGCAGTTCTTC
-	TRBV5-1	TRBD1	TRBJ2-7	CASSIASGTGREQYF	TGCGCCAGCAGCATTGCCTCCGGGACAGGGAGGGAGCAGTACTTC
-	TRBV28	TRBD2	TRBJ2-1	CASSLTPPSGSHEQFF	TGTGCCAGCAGTTTAACCCCCCCTAGCGGGAGTCATGAGCAGTTCTTC
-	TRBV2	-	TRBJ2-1	CASSGFQGGVSEQFF	TGTGCCAGCAGTGGGTTTCAGGGAGGAGTTAGTGAGCAGTTCTTC
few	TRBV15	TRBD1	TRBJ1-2	CATSNRGANYGYTF	TGTGCCACCAGCAACAGGGGCGCTAACTATGGCTACACCTTC
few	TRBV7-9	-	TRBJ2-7	CASSFGQPSSYEQYF	TGTGCCAGCAGCTTCGGACAGCCGAGCTCCTACGAGCAGTACTTC
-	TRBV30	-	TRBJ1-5	CAWSLGSGNQPQHF	TGTGCCTGGAGTCTCGGGTCGGGCAATCAGCCCCAGCATTTT
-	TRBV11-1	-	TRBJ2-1	CASSSGGLGNNEQFF	TGTGCCAGCAGCTCAGGGGGACTAGGAAACAATGAGCAGTTCTTC
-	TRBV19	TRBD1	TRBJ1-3	CASSTGQGGGNTIYF	TGTGCCAGTAGTACGGGACAGGGAGGTGGAAACACCATATATTTT
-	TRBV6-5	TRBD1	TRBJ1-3	CASSQGASGNTIYF	TGTGCCAGCAGTCAGGGGGCGTCCGGAAACACCATATATTTT
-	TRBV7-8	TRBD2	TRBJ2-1	CASSLKRLAARNYNEQFF	TGTGCCAGCAGTCTAAAGAGACTAGCGGCAAGAAACTACAATGAGCAGTTCTTC
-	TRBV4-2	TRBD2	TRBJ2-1	CASSQSAGAVEQFF	TGTGCCAGCAGCCAGTCAGCGGGAGCGGTTGAGCAGTTCTTC
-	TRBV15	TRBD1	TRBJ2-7	CATSGQGVESGEQYF	TGTGCCACCAGCGGACAGGGGGTGGAGTCGGGCGAGCAGTACTTC
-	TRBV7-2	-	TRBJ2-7	CASSYTLGAYEQYF	TGTGCCAGCAGCTACACCTTAGGGGCCTACGAGCAGTACTTC
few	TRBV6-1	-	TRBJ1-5	CASSENERGFQPQHF	TGTGCCAGCAGTGAAAATGAGCGGGGATTCCAGCCCCAGCATTTT
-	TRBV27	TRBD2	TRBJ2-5	CASSLSLWEGRETQYF	TGTGCCAGCAGTTTATCGTTGTGGGAGGGTCGGGAGACCCAGTACTTC
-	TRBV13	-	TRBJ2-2	CASSLKGSKTGELFF	TGTGCCAGCAGCTTAAAGGGGTCGAAAACCGGGGAGCTGTTTTTT
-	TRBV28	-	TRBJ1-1	CASSLGGRGGTEAFF	TGTGCCAGCAGTTTAGGGGGGAGGGGAGGCACTGAAGCTTTCTTT
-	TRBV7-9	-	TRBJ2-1	CASSDDHQVGSYNEQFF	TGTGCCAGCAGCGACGACCACCAGGTCGGCTCCTACAATGAGCAGTTCTTC
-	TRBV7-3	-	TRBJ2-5	CASSPAGDRETQYF	TGTGCCAGCAGCCCAGCGGGGGACAGAGAGACCCAGTACTTC
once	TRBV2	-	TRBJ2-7	CASSEGPSYEQYF	TGTGCCAGCAGTGAAGGGCCTTCCTACGAGCAGTACTTC
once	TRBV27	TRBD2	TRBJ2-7	CASSRRRTSGKTYEQYF	TGTGCCAGCAGCCGCCGGAGGACTAGCGGGAAGACCTACGAGCAGTACTTC
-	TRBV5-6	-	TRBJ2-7	CASSHRELKYEQYF	TGTGCCAGCAGCCACCGGGAGCTCAAATACGAGCAGTACTTC
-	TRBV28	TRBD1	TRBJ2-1	CASSSLRGSGYNEQFF	TGTGCCAGCAGTTCCCTCAGGGGGTCTGGCTACAATGAGCAGTTCTTC